This TCR beta chain was identified during a study of blood T cell repertoires in COVID-19. Sequencing used immunoSEQ multiplex PCR; TCRdb keeps in-frame clones, though not all of them. The sample shows approximately 100,000 clones, about 85% of them seen only once. Sample: peripheral blood. The source of these receptors is a human donor in a cohort sampled during active COVID-19.

J is TRBJ1-2 and V is TRBV11-2, with 9 nucleotides matching TRBD1. The CDR3 totals 16 residues. With 1 base clipped from V and 8 bases from J, the junction kept 11 bases outside the gene matches. Germline assignment: CDR1 SGHAT and CDR2 FQNNGV. The CDR3 DNA follows: TGTGCCAGCAGCTTAGTGGGACAGGGAATAAGTCGGGGCTACACCTTC. Residues: CASSLVGQGISRGYTF.